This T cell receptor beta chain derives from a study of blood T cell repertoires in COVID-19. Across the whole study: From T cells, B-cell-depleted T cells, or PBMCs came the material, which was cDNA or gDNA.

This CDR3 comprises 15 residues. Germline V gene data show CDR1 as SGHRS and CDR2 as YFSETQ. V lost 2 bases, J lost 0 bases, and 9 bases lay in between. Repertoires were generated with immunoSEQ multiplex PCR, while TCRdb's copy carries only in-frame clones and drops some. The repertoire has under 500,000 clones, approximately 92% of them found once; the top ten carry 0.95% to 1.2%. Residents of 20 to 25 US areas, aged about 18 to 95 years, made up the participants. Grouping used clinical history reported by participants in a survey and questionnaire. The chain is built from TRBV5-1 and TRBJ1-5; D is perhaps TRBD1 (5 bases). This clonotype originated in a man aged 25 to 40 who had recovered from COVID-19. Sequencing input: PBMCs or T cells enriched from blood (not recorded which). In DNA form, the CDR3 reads TGCGCCAGCAGCTTAACAGGAAATAGCAATCAGCCCCAGCATTTT. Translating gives CASSLTGNSNQPQHF.